Below are 13 T cell receptor beta chains sequenced from a single sample in a study of CD8+CD57+ T cells in acquired aplastic anemia. For CDR3 and TCR beta VDJ profiling, genomic DNA was the template used. TCRdb re-called the reads with MiXCR, one entry per CDR3 protein. The sample lists about 420,000 distinct CDR3 sequences; about 70% were seen once. The sequenced sample consisted of sorted CD4+, CD8+, or CD8+CD57+ T cells (not recorded which) from PBMCs. These receptors were obtained from a human donor in good health, serving as a control.

There are many counts of this clonotype. The chain carries TRBV9 and TRBJ2-1; D remains unclear. Trimming pared 3 bases from V and 4 bases from J, leaving 14 bases between. The CDR3 sequence is 15 residues long. The germline gives CDR1 SGDLS, CDR2 YYNGEE. CDR3 sequence: CASSEPGQDYNEQFF. The CDR3 DNA follows: TGTGCCAGCAGCGAGCCGGGTCAAGATTACAATGAGCAGTTCTTC.

The chain combines TRBV7-2 with TRBJ2-5, with D tentatively TRBD2 (5 bases). V lost 3 bases and J 5 bases, leaving 19 bases between the germline ends. Germline CDR1 is SGHTA and CDR2 is FQGNSA. The CDR3 contains 16 residues. The CDR3 DNA is TGTGCCAGCAGCTTGGATGGGATTCTACGAGGGGAGACCCAGTACTTC. This codes for CASSLDGILRGETQYF. Drawing the rest from reference TRBV7-2 and TRBJ2-5, the complete variable domain is GAGVSQSPSNKVTEKGKDVELRCDPISGHTALYWYRQSLGQGLEFLIYFQGNSAPDKSGLPSDRFSAERTGGSVSTLTIQRTQQEDSAVYLCASSLDGILRGETQYFGPGTRLLVL.

At least ten counts were recorded for this clonotype. The chain links TRBV6-2 or TRBV6-3 to TRBJ2-7; the D is unclear. V was trimmed by 7 bases and J by 2 bases, leaving 12 bases between them. CDR3 length equals 13 residues. The V gene's germline CDR1 is MNHEY and CDR2 SVGEGT. CDR3 in DNA: TGTGCCAGCACCACCGACACAACCTACGAGCAGTACTTC. Encoded protein: CASTTDTTYEQYF.

As to this clonotype: At one end, the junction sequence differs from germline, possibly due to a read error. The V and J genes are TRBV7-8 and TRBJ1-4, with D unclear. CDR1 and CDR2 (germline): SGHVS, FQNEAQ. The CDR3 is 15 amino acids. The CDR3 sequence: CASSQDNQSYETLFF. The CDR3 bases are TGCGCCAGCAGTCAAGATAACCAGAGCTATGAAACACTGTTTTTT. The full variable domain, its missing parts supplied by reference TRBV7-8 and TRBJ1-4, is GAGVSQSPRYKVAKRGQDVALRCDPISGHVSLFWYQQALGQGPEFLTYFQNEAQLDKSGLPSDRFFAERPEGSVSTLKIQRTQQEDSAVYLCASSQDNQSYETLFFGSGTQLSVL.

This chain joins TRBV19 and TRBJ1-1, with 10 bases that match TRBD1. CDR3 size: 15 residues. Looked up from germline, CDR1 is LNHDA and CDR2 is SQIVND (reference sequence). The trim removed 7 bases at V and 7 bases at J, leaving 12 bases unmatched. The DNA for the CDR3 is TGTGCCAGTACCCGCGGCCAGACAGGGGGCAGTGAAGCTTTCTTT. It specifies CASTRGQTGGSEAFF. The variable domain in full, completed from reference TRBV19 and TRBJ1-1, reads DGGITQSPKYLFRKEGQNVTLSCEQNLNHDAMYWYRQDPGQGLRLIYYSQIVNDFQKGDIAEGYSVSREKKESFPLTVTSAQKNPTAFYLCASTRGQTGGSEAFFGQGTRLTVV.

This clonotype came up many times. The rearrangement uses TRBV5-4 and TRBJ1-1; D possibly corresponds to TRBD1 (5 bases). Trimming shortened V by 5 bases and J by 2 bases, and 16 bases separated the two germline ends. Germline lookup yields CDR1 SGHNT and CDR2 YYREEE (reference sequence). The CDR3 contains 15 residues. The CDR3 is CASSRQSSYNTEAFF. The CDR3 region has the DNA TGTGCCAGCAGTAGACAGAGTTCCTATAACACTGAAGCTTTCTTT.

A note on this clonotype: An end of the junction differs from the germline gene, which may be a read error. The chain is built from TRBV2 and TRBJ1-2; 7 positions agree with TRBD1. The CDR3 totals 15 residues. Germline V gene data show CDR1 as SNHLY and CDR2 as FYNNEI. The CDR3 loop reads CASSPGTVSADTHYF. The DNA for the CDR3 is TGTGCCAGCAGCCCCGGGACAGTGAGCGCGGATACGCACTATTTT.

Of note for this clonotype: A read error may account for a junction end that differs from germline. The chain recombines TRBV5-1 with TRBJ2-3; 8 bases line up with TRBD1. Germline CDR1 SGHRS, CDR2 YFSETQ. CDR3 length: 16 amino acids. Here the CDR3 DNA reads TGTGCCAGCAGCGCATCGACAGGGGACGGCACAGATACGCAGTATTTT. Translation: CASSASTGDGTDTQYF.

The chain combines TRBV29-1 with TRBJ1-2; D unclear. CDR3 length equals 13 residues. CDR1 and CDR2 from the germline V gene are SQVTM and ANQGSEA. The CDR3 region has the DNA TGCAGTGCCGGCCGGAGTGGTGACTATGGCTACACCTTC. It specifies CSAGRSGDYGYTF.

About this clonotype itself: The junction departs from the called germline gene at one end, perhaps through a read error. The chain joins TRBV7-3 to TRBJ2-1; the D is unclear. The germline V gene encodes CDR1 SGHTA and CDR2 FQGTGA. The CDR3 consists of 14 residues. CDR3 DNA: TGTGCCAGCAGTGTGGGTTTTGCAAACACCAAGTATTTTTTC. Protein sequence: CASSVGFANTKYFF.

V is TRBV15 and J is TRBJ1-4; D is ambiguous. There are 15 residues in the CDR3. Trimming pared 5 bases from V and 14 bases from J, leaving 24 bases between. CDR1 is LNHNV and CDR2 is YYDKDF in the germline V gene (reference sequence). This CDR3 is CATSFDGTANVKLFF. The CDR3 bases are TGTGCCACCAGCTTCGACGGCACCGCGAATGTAAAGCTGTTTTTT.

This clonotype was seen just once. At one end the junction does not follow the germline gene, possibly because of a read error. The chain employs TRBV5-1 and TRBJ1-1; D remains unclear. Per germline, CDR1 SGHRS and CDR2 YFSETQ. The CDR3 sequence is 14 residues long. The CDR3 protein is CASSVDAGNTEAFF. The CDR3 DNA follows: TGTGCCAGCAGCGTAGATGCCGGGAACACTGAAGCTTTCTTT.

This clonotype turned up a few times. V and J are TRBV24-1 and TRBJ1-1, with no clear D. V was pared by 3 bases and J by 4 bases, with 5 bases between. This CDR3 has 12 amino acids. Germline V gene data show CDR1 as KGHDR and CDR2 as SFDVKD. CDR3 coding DNA: TGTGCCACCAGTGATCCGGGCACTGAAGCTTTCTTT. Translated: CATSDPGTEAFF.